The 25 T cell receptor beta chains below come from one sample, sequenced in a study of blood T cell repertoires in COVID-19. The method was immunoSEQ multiplex PCR; TCRdb's version includes in-frame clones alone and lacks a portion of them. The sample has about 150,000 clones, more than 75% seen once. The sample consisted of peripheral blood. The receptors stem from a man aged 55 to 70 with active or convalescent COVID-19.

The chain links TRBV29-1 to TRBJ2-2; the match to TRBD1 covers 9 bases. The junction had 7 bases not matched to a gene; V was cut back by 5 bases and J by 3 bases. The CDR3 has 15 amino acids. CDR1 SQVTM and CDR2 ANQGSEA come from the germline V gene. DNA of the CDR3: TGCAGCGTTCGAACGACAGGGGGGCACACCGGGGAGCTGTTTTTT. This sequence encodes CSVRTTGGHTGELFF.

The chain has TRBV28 and TRBJ2-5; 8 bases line up with TRBD2. Germline lookup yields CDR1 MDHEN and CDR2 SYDVKM. V lost 3 bases and J lost 4; bases outside the gene matches: 7. This CDR3 comprises 15 residues. CDR3: CASSFRAGVVETQYF. In nucleotides, the CDR3 is TGTGCCAGCAGTTTCCGAGCGGGAGTAGTAGAGACCCAGTACTTC.

This chain connects TRBV29-1 to TRBJ2-1; TRBD2 is a possible D gene (5 bases). V was cut by 6 bases and J by 2 bases, with 11 bases left in between. The germline CDR1 and CDR2 sequences are SQVTM and ANQGSEA. This CDR3 is 13 amino acids long. The CDR3 spells CSVADSTYNEQFF. CDR3 sequence (DNA): TGCAGCGTAGCGGACTCGACCTACAATGAGCAGTTCTTC.

This chain connects TRBV27 to TRBJ1-2, with 7 bases fitting TRBD1. With 2 bases clipped from V and 7 bases from J, the junction kept 13 bases outside the gene matches. Germline V lookup: CDR1 MNHEY, CDR2 SMNVEV (reference sequence). The CDR3 totals 16 residues. The CDR3 region is CASSLQGQVVRSGYTF. CDR3 nucleotides: TGTGCCAGCAGTTTACAAGGACAGGTAGTCCGGAGTGGCTACACCTTC.

V usage is TRBV7-9 and J usage is TRBJ1-1; weak D call: TRBD1 (6 bases). V lost 3 bases to trimming and J lost 1 base, with 12 bases between them. Per the germline V gene, CDR1 is SEHNR and CDR2 is FQNEAQ (reference sequence). The CDR3 runs 15 residues. The CDR3 is CASSFYRERNTEAFF. DNA of the CDR3: TGTGCCAGCAGCTTTTACAGGGAAAGGAACACTGAAGCTTTCTTT.

The CDR3 loop reads CASSSRAYNEQFF. As DNA, the CDR3 is TGCGCCAGCAGCTCCCGAGCCTACAATGAGCAGTTCTTC. The V call is TRBV4-3, the J call TRBJ2-1; D is uncertain. The CDR3 is 13 amino acids. Trimming left V 5 bases short and J 2 bases short, with 7 bases between. Germline CDR1 is LGHNA and CDR2 is YSLEER.

This chain connects TRBV7-9 to TRBJ2-5, with a possible D match to TRBD1 (6 bases). Between the trimmed V and J ends, which lost 4 bases and 5 bases, there was a span of 14 bases. The germline CDR1 and CDR2 sequences are SEHNR and FQNEAQ (reference sequence). The CDR3 has 14 residues. In nucleotides, the CDR3 is TGTGCCAGCAGCTCCGGGACACGTCCCGAGACCCAGTACTTC. Amino acid sequence: CASSSGTRPETQYF. Complete variable domain (other parts from reference TRBV7-9 and TRBJ2-5): DTGVSQNPRHKITKRGQNVTFRCDPISEHNRLYWYRQTLGQGPEFLTYFQNEAQLEKSRLLSDRFSAERPKGSFSTLEIQRTEQGDSAMYLCASSSGTRPETQYFGPGTRLLVL.

Concerning this clone: Other DNA sequences in the same sample also yield this CDR3. J is TRBJ1-2 and V is TRBV15; D not certain. CDR3 length equals 13 residues. Per the germline V gene, CDR1 is LNHNV and CDR2 is YYDKDF (reference sequence). V lost 1 base, J lost 8 bases, and 11 bases lay in between. The CDR3 loop reads CATSRGGGEGYTF. The CDR3 DNA is TGTGCCACCAGCAGAGGGGGAGGAGAAGGCTACACCTTC.

V is TRBV7-2 and J is TRBJ1-4; D might be TRBD1 (6 bases). The germline gives CDR1 SGHTA, CDR2 FQGNSA. The length of the CDR3 is 16 residues. The V end lost 4 bases, the J end lost 10 bases, and 22 bases lay between the germline ends. The DNA of the CDR3 is TGTGCCAGCAGCTCTCCCGCCGGGACACAAGGGGGAAAACTGTTTTTT. Translating gives CASSSPAGTQGGKLFF.

This chain joins TRBV5-1 and TRBJ2-2; 13 nucleotides agree with TRBD2. The germline V gene has CDR1 SGHRS and CDR2 YFSETQ. This CDR3 has 15 residues. J was trimmed by 4 bases and V by 5 bases; bases with no gene match: 2. CDR3 in DNA: TGCGCCAGCAGGGGGACTAGCGGGACCACCGGGGAGCTGTTTTTT. Its translation is CASRGTSGTTGELFF.

This chain links TRBV3-1 (or the pseudogene TRBV3-2) with TRBJ2-5; tentatively, D is TRBD2 (5 bases). Deletions cut 6 bases from V and 5 bases from J, with 10 bases between. From germline, CDR1 is LGHDT and CDR2 YNNKEL (reference sequence). The CDR3 runs to 12 residues. CDR3 sequence (DNA): TGTGCCAGCAGGCTAGCCTCGGAGACCCAGTACTTC. This encodes CASRLASETQYF.

The chain combines TRBV5-4 with TRBJ2-7; 11 positions agree with TRBD2. Germline CDR1 SGHNT, CDR2 YYREEE (reference sequence). The CDR3 is 16 residues long. Trimming cost V 4 bases and J 0 bases; bases outside gene matches: 6. CDR3 sequence reads: CASSAGTSGYSYEQYF. CDR3 in DNA: TGTGCCAGCAGCGCCGGGACTAGCGGATACTCCTACGAGCAGTACTTC.

The chain has TRBV15 and TRBJ2-7, with D tentatively TRBD2 (5 bases). CDR1 and CDR2 (germline): LNHNV, YYDKDF (reference sequence). The ends were cut back, 6 bases at V and 2 bases at J, with 17 bases in the middle. CDR3 length: 15 residues. DNA for the CDR3: TGTGCCACCAGTGGATCGGGGATTTTCGCCTACGAGCAGTACTTC. Its protein is CATSGSGIFAYEQYF.

This clone was recorded a few times. At one end the junction does not follow the germline gene, possibly because of a read error. The rearrangement joins TRBV6-2 or TRBV6-3 to TRBJ2-1; 10 bases fit TRBD2. This CDR3 has 14 residues. Germline V gene data show CDR1 as MNHEY and CDR2 as SVGEGT. The CDR3 here is CASSHTGLAGALLF. The DNA for the CDR3 is TGTGCCAGCAGCCACACAGGGCTAGCGGGAGCTTTGCTCTTC.

This chain links TRBV5-4 with TRBJ2-3, with 11 bases matching TRBD1. Germline loops: CDR1 SGHNT, CDR2 YYREEE (reference sequence). There are 18 residues in the CDR3. Unmatched junction bases numbered 11, after V lost 3 bases and J lost 2 bases. In DNA, the CDR3 is TGTGCCAGCAGCTCCAAGAAAGGACAGGGGGCCGACACAGATACGCAGTATTTT. This gives the protein CASSSKKGQGADTDTQYF.

V gene TRBV6-4 combines with J gene TRBJ1-1; D is perhaps TRBD1 (5 bases). Deletions cut 5 bases from V and 3 bases from J, with 13 bases between. Germline CDR1 MRHNA, CDR2 SNTAGT. The CDR3 totals 14 residues. CDR3 sequence reads: CASSPQAGYTEAFF. DNA for the CDR3: TGTGCCAGCAGTCCACAGGCCGGGTACACTGAAGCTTTCTTT.

This clone came up a few times. This chain links TRBV2 with TRBJ2-2; D call uncertain. V was clipped by 3 bases and J by 7 bases, with 9 bases between them. Germline CDR1 SNHLY, CDR2 FYNNEI. The CDR3 contains 13 residues. The CDR3 here is CASSDIRNGELFF. The CDR3 DNA is TGTGCCAGCAGTGATATCAGAAACGGGGAGCTGTTTTTT.

This clone has just a few counts. The chain couples TRBV24-1 to TRBJ2-1; 12 positions agree with TRBD2. Unmatched junction bases numbered 7, after V lost 3 bases and J lost 8 bases. CDR1 and CDR2 from the germline V gene are KGHDR and SFDVKD. The CDR3 runs to 16 residues. As DNA, the CDR3 is TGTGCCACCAGTGATGAGACTAGCGGGAGAACTGATGAGCAGTTCTTC. It encodes CATSDETSGRTDEQFF.

The V call is TRBV5-1, the J call TRBJ2-1, with 14 bases identical to TRBD2. Per the germline V gene, CDR1 is SGHRS and CDR2 is YFSETQ. The CDR3 runs to 13 residues. V was clipped by 9 bases and J by 6 bases; unmatched bases: 2. CDR3 in DNA: TGCGCCACCGGACTAGCGGGAGGCAATGAGCAGTTCTTC. The encoded protein is CATGLAGGNEQFF.

CDR3 protein: CASSPEVGRGSNQPQHF. The CDR3 nucleotides read TGTGCCAGCAGCCCAGAGGTCGGAAGGGGGAGCAATCAGCCCCAGCATTTT. The chain recombines TRBV7-2 with TRBJ1-5; D is possibly TRBD1 (6 bases). Trimming took off 5 bases at V and 1 base at J, with 18 bases between the two ends. CDR3 size: 17 residues. Germline V gene lookup returns CDR1 SGHTA and CDR2 FQGNSA.

The chain combines TRBV3-1 (or the pseudogene TRBV3-2) with TRBJ1-4; D is perhaps TRBD1 (6 bases). Germline CDR1 reads LGHDT; CDR2 reads YNNKEL (reference sequence). The CDR3 loop spans 15 amino acids. With 4 bases removed from V and 8 bases from J, the gap between germline ends came to 17 bases. CDR3 in amino acids: CASSPAGAKGEKLFF. The CDR3 nucleotides read TGTGCCAGCAGCCCGGCGGGGGCTAAAGGAGAAAAACTGTTTTTT.

The chain employs TRBV7-3 and TRBJ2-5, with 7 nucleotides matching TRBD2. This CDR3 comprises 14 residues. The V segment lost 5 bases and the J segment 5 bases; nucleotides outside the gene matches: 8. Germline-derived CDR1 and CDR2 are SGHTA and FQGTGA. The CDR3 loop is CASSRLGGFETQYF. CDR3 DNA sequence: TGTGCCAGCAGCCGACTCGGGGGGTTCGAGACCCAGTACTTC.

The chain employs TRBV14 and TRBJ2-1; 9 bases agree with TRBD2. Trimming cost V 11 bases and J 9 bases; bases outside gene matches: 11. Germline CDR1 and CDR2: SGHDN and FVKESK. This CDR3 region has 13 residues. The chain's CDR3 is CASGREGLSEQFF. For the CDR3, the DNA is TGTGCCTCCGGGCGGGAGGGGTTGAGTGAGCAGTTCTTC.

The chain is built from TRBV5-1 and TRBJ2-3, with 9 bases fitting TRBD1. The trim removed 5 bases at V and 2 bases at J, leaving 6 bases unmatched. Germline V gene sequence: CDR1 SGHRS, CDR2 YFSETQ. The CDR3 spans 15 residues. The CDR3 protein is CASRPTGGFTDTQYF. The DNA of the CDR3 is TGCGCCAGCAGACCAACAGGGGGCTTCACAGATACGCAGTATTTT.

This clone turned up a few times. The chain employs TRBV7-9 and TRBJ2-2, with 10 bases that match TRBD1. CDR1 and CDR2 (germline): SEHNR, FQNEAQ (reference sequence). V gave up 5 bases and J gave up 1 base; unmatched junction bases: 4. There are 16 residues in the CDR3. CDR3 sequence: CASSPGQGENTGELFF. The CDR3 coding sequence is TGTGCCAGCAGCCCCGGACAGGGGGAGAACACCGGGGAGCTGTTTTTT. The variable domain in full, completed from reference TRBV7-9 and TRBJ2-2, reads DTGVSQNPRHKITKRGQNVTFRCDPISEHNRLYWYRQTLGQGPEFLTYFQNEAQLEKSRLLSDRFSAERPKGSFSTLEIQRTEQGDSAMYLCASSPGQGENTGELFFGEGSRLTVL.